One sample yielded the 27 T cell receptor beta chains listed below, sequenced in a study of cytomegalovirus exposure and HLA in healthy donors. Primers included in the PCR were 60 Vbeta and 13 Jbeta primers. Measured with immunoSEQ multiplex PCR; TCRdb has only the in-frame clones, and not every one. The table records 100,000 to 150,000 clones, around three quarters of them present only once. Sequencing was performed on PBMCs. The receptors originated from a human donor in good health.

The chain combines TRBV2 with TRBJ2-4; 9 nucleotides agree with TRBD1. This CDR3 is 16 amino acids long. Germline V lookup: CDR1 SNHLY, CDR2 FYNNEI. V shed 5 bases, J shed 7 bases, and the junction held 12 bases outside the gene matches. The CDR3 loop is CASSPGGQGVWNIQYF. For the CDR3, the DNA is TGTGCCAGCAGTCCAGGGGGACAGGGAGTGTGGAACATTCAGTACTTC. The complete variable domain, with remaining parts taken from reference TRBV2 and TRBJ2-4, reads EPEVTQTPSHQVTQMGQEVILRCVPISNHLYFYWYRQILGQKVEFLVSFYNNEISEKSEIFDDQFSVERPDGSNFTLKIRSTKLEDSAMYFCASSPGGQGVWNIQYFGAGTRLSVL.

This clone has a handful of counts. This chain connects TRBV19 to TRBJ2-7; TRBD1 matches 9 bases. Germline trimming cut 6 bases from V and 2 bases from J; bases unmatched to any gene: 8. This CDR3 contains 15 residues. Germline V gives CDR1 LNHDA, CDR2 SQIVND (reference sequence). The CDR3 protein is CASRHRDRGTYEQYF. The CDR3 nucleotides read TGTGCCAGTAGACACCGCGACAGGGGGACCTACGAGCAGTACTTC. The variable domain in full, with the rest retrieved from reference TRBV19 and TRBJ2-7, is DGGITQSPKYLFRKEGQNVTLSCEQNLNHDAMYWYRQDPGQGLRLIYYSQIVNDFQKGDIAEGYSVSREKKESFPLTVTSAQKNPTAFYLCASRHRDRGTYEQYFGPGTRLTVT.

V and J are TRBV7-9 and TRBJ1-5, with 11 bases matching TRBD1. J lost 5 bases, V lost 3 bases, and 3 bases had no gene match. CDR1 SEHNR and CDR2 FQNEAQ come from the germline V gene (reference sequence). CDR3 size: 15 residues. Written as DNA, the CDR3 is TGTGCCAGCAGCTTGGGGACAGGGGGTTATCAGCCCCAGCATTTT. This codes for CASSLGTGGYQPQHF.

This clone showed up just once. Other nucleotide sequences from this sample produce the same CDR3. This rearrangement joins TRBV5-1 to TRBJ2-7; 9 bases line up with TRBD1. Trimming took 0 bases from V and 2 from J; bases not matched to a gene: 9. The CDR3 runs 17 residues. Per the germline V gene, CDR1 is SGHRS and CDR2 is YFSETQ. CDR3: CASSLAEFWTGAYEQYF. The DNA of the CDR3 is TGCGCCAGCAGCTTGGCCGAATTCTGGACAGGGGCCTACGAGCAGTACTTC.

The CDR3 protein is CASSLWRQLVGYTF. CDR3 nucleotide sequence: TGTGCCAGCAGTTTATGGCGGCAACTTGTGGGCTACACCTTC. This chain connects TRBV28 to TRBJ1-2; D gene ambiguous. This CDR3 is 14 amino acids long. In germline, CDR1 is MDHEN, CDR2 SYDVKM. With 0 bases removed from V and 8 bases from J, the gap between germline ends came to 13 bases.

This CDR3 is CASSLGDSYGYTF. CDR3 bases: TGTGCCAGCAGCTTGGGGGACAGCTATGGCTACACCTTC. The rearrangement uses TRBV5-6 and TRBJ1-2; the match to TRBD1 covers 7 bases. Trimming at V came to 0 bases and at J to 4 bases, leaving 0 bases not matched to a gene. This CDR3 region has 13 residues. Germline CDR1 reads SGHDT; CDR2 reads YYEEEE.

The chain joins TRBV19 to TRBJ2-7; a possible D gene is TRBD1 (6 bases). Trimming pared 7 bases from V and 4 bases from J, leaving 17 bases between. CDR1 and CDR2 (germline): LNHDA, SQIVND (reference sequence). The CDR3 is made up of 14 amino acids. The CDR3 region is CASTPGTLSYEQYF. CDR3 DNA: TGTGCCAGTACGCCGGGGACATTATCGTACGAGCAGTACTTC.

This chain's CDR3 is CASSSSTGYEQYF. For the CDR3, the DNA is TGCGCCAGCAGCTCGTCCACAGGCTACGAGCAGTACTTC. The rearrangement uses TRBV5-1 and TRBJ2-7; D is possibly TRBD1 (5 bases). Germline V gives CDR1 SGHRS, CDR2 YFSETQ. Trimming cost V 3 bases and J 3 bases, with 10 bases left between them. The length of the CDR3 is 13 residues.

The chain employs TRBV5-1 and TRBJ2-7; TRBD1 might be the D (5 bases). The CDR3 contains 15 residues. CDR1 SGHRS and CDR2 YFSETQ come from the germline V gene. The V gene lost 0 bases and the J gene lost 3 bases, with 13 bases spanning the gap. The DNA of the CDR3 is TGCGCCAGCAGCTTGGCGTCAGGGCCGGGCTACGAGCAGTACTTC. It yields the protein CASSLASGPGYEQYF.

This sequence joins TRBV9 and TRBJ2-7; TRBD1 matches at 8 bases. Trimming at V came to 4 bases and at J to 4 bases, leaving 13 bases not matched to a gene. The length of the CDR3 is 16 residues. Looked up from germline, CDR1 is SGDLS and CDR2 is YYNGEE. The CDR3 is CASSPPRQGANYEQYF. The DNA of the CDR3 is TGTGCCAGCAGCCCCCCAAGGCAGGGGGCTAATTACGAGCAGTACTTC.

Remarks on this clone: Germline is not matched at one junction end, which may reflect a read error. This chain links TRBV5-6 with TRBJ2-7, with 10 bases that match TRBD1. The CDR3 sequence is 15 residues long. Germline V gives CDR1 SGHDT, CDR2 YYEEEE. CDR3 sequence reads: CASSTPHGTGERGDF. CDR3 nucleotide sequence: TGTGCCAGCAGCACCCCACACGGGACAGGGGAACGAGGTGACTTC.

The rearrangement joins TRBV7-9 to TRBJ2-7; a possible D gene is TRBD1 (6 bases). CDR1 SEHNR and CDR2 FQNEAQ come from the germline V gene (reference sequence). The V gene lost 5 bases and the J gene lost 5 bases, with 16 bases spanning the gap. This CDR3 region has 14 residues. DNA of the CDR3: TGTGCCAGCAGCCCACAGGGACGTCTAGACGAGCAGTACTTC. This gives the protein CASSPQGRLDEQYF. The variable domain in full, completed from reference TRBV7-9 and TRBJ2-7, reads DTGVSQNPRHKITKRGQNVTFRCDPISEHNRLYWYRQTLGQGPEFLTYFQNEAQLEKSRLLSDRFSAERPKGSFSTLEIQRTEQGDSAMYLCASSPQGRLDEQYFGPGTRLTVT.

This chain joins TRBV18 and TRBJ2-1; TRBD1 agrees at 7 bases. The ends lost 0 bases at V and 6 bases at J; junction bases unmatched: 2. This CDR3 comprises 14 residues. Germline CDR1 is KGHSH and CDR2 is LQKENI. CDR3 nucleotide sequence: TGTGCCAGCTCACCACCCGACAGGGTCAATGAGCAGTTCTTC. Protein product: CASSPPDRVNEQFF.

This rearrangement joins TRBV5-1 to TRBJ2-3, with TRBD1 as a possible D gene (6 bases). Trimming pared 4 bases from V and 11 bases from J, leaving 23 bases between. CDR3 length: 15 amino acids. Per the germline V gene, CDR1 is SGHRS and CDR2 is YFSETQ. The CDR3 DNA follows: TGCGCCAGCAGCCTGGGGGACACCGGCAATGGGAGGCAGTATTTT. It translates to CASSLGDTGNGRQYF. The full variable domain, completed using reference TRBV5-1 and TRBJ2-3, is KAGVTQTPRYLIKTRGQQVTLSCSPISGHRSVSWYQQTPGQGLQFLFEYFSETQRNKGNFPGRFSGRQFSNSRSEMNVSTLELGDSALYLCASSLGDTGNGRQYFGPGTRLTVL.

J is TRBJ2-1 and V is TRBV5-1; 7 positions agree with TRBD2. The CDR3 is made up of 15 amino acids. Germline lookup yields CDR1 SGHRS and CDR2 YFSETQ. The V gene end was trimmed by 0 bases and the J gene end by 8 bases; junction bases not matched to a gene: 8. The CDR3: CASSLGGLGSHEQFF. DNA of the CDR3: TGCGCCAGCAGCTTGGGAGGACTAGGTTCCCATGAGCAGTTCTTC.

The count of this clone is one. This sequence joins TRBV11-2 and TRBJ2-7; 12 nucleotides line up with TRBD2. Looked up from germline, CDR1 is SGHAT and CDR2 is FQNNGV. This CDR3 is 16 amino acids long. The V gene end was trimmed by 5 bases and the J gene end by 4 bases; junction bases not matched to a gene: 9. The chain's CDR3 is CASSVAGLAGSYEQYF. The CDR3 coding sequence is TGTGCCAGCAGCGTTGCCGGACTAGCGGGATCGTACGAGCAGTACTTC.

The chain is built from TRBV7-6 and TRBJ2-2, with 10 nucleotides matching TRBD1. The CDR3 covers 16 residues. Germline V CDR1 and CDR2: SGHVS, FNYEAQ. Trimming cost V 5 bases and J 4 bases; bases outside gene matches: 7. The CDR3, as DNA: TGTGCCAGCAGCGAGGGACAGGGGAGGGGCACCGGGGAGCTGTTTTTT. Its protein product is CASSEGQGRGTGELFF.

This chain connects TRBV28 to TRBJ1-5, with a possible D match to TRBD1 (5 bases). Per germline, CDR1 MDHEN and CDR2 SYDVKM. CDR3 length equals 16 residues. V lost 3 bases, J lost 1 base, and 13 bases lay in between. The CDR3 bases are TGTGCCAGCAGTTTTGGAGGGGCAGGGAGCAATCAGCCCCAGCATTTT. Residues: CASSFGGAGSNQPQHF.

The chain joins TRBV2 to TRBJ1-5, with D unresolved. V shed 7 bases and J shed 7 bases, with 17 bases lying between them. In germline, CDR1 is SNHLY, CDR2 FYNNEI. The CDR3 is 14 amino acids. The CDR3 bases are TGTGCCAGCACTTTCGATTCAGCTAGACAGCCCCAGCATTTT. The encoded protein is CASTFDSARQPQHF.

For the CDR3, the DNA is TGTGCCAGCTCACCACGTACAGTGGATGGCTACACCTTC. Translation: CASSPRTVDGYTF. The genes are TRBV18 and TRBJ1-2; D remains ambiguous. Between the trimmed V and J ends, which lost 1 base and 6 bases, there was a span of 9 bases. In germline, CDR1 is KGHSH, CDR2 LQKENI. The CDR3 is 13 residues long. Filled out from reference TRBV18 and TRBJ1-2, the complete variable domain reads NAGVMQNPRHLVRRRGQEARLRCSPMKGHSHVYWYRQLPEEGLKFMVYLQKENIIDESGMPKERFSAEFPKEGPSILRIQQVVRGDSAAYFCASSPRTVDGYTFGSGTRLTVV.

This chain connects TRBV19 to TRBJ2-3; D might be TRBD1 (5 bases). This CDR3 spans 17 amino acids. CDR1 and CDR2 (germline): LNHDA, SQIVND (reference sequence). Deletions cut 1 base from V and 4 bases from J, with 18 bases between. This CDR3 reads CASSIGAGSKSADTQYF. The DNA for the CDR3 is TGTGCCAGTAGTATAGGGGCAGGGTCGAAGAGCGCAGATACGCAGTATTTT.

This clone has more than one count but fewer than ten. J is TRBJ1-6 and V is TRBV11-3; maybe TRBD1 (5 bases). This CDR3 spans 14 amino acids. In germline, CDR1 is SGHNT, CDR2 YENEEA. The V and J ends lost 1 base and 7 bases respectively, with 8 bases between them. The CDR3 sequence: CASSLGQLNSPLHF. The CDR3 nucleotides read TGTGCCAGCAGCTTAGGACAGTTAAATTCACCCCTCCACTTT.

There are a few counts of this clone. The V and J genes are TRBV9 and TRBJ2-1; TRBD2 agrees at 7 bases. Germline-derived CDR1 and CDR2 are SGDLS and YYNGEE. The CDR3 consists of 15 residues. With V trimmed by 0 bases and J by 0 bases, 0 bases remained unmatched. CDR3 coding DNA: TGTGCCAGCAGCGTAGTAGCGGGCTCCTACAATGAGCAGTTCTTC. The encoded protein is CASSVVAGSYNEQFF.

This chain joins TRBV11-2 and TRBJ1-6; the D is unclear. Trimming removed 5 bases from V and 1 base from J, with 6 bases in between. The germline V gene encodes CDR1 SGHAT and CDR2 FQNNGV. The CDR3 runs 14 residues. CDR3 DNA: TGTGCCAGCAGCGAGGGATCCTATAATTCACCCCTCCACTTT. Translating gives CASSEGSYNSPLHF.

The chain employs TRBV27 and TRBJ2-3; no definite D call. The CDR3 loop spans 16 amino acids. Germline values: CDR1 MNHEY, CDR2 SMNVEV (reference sequence). V was cut by 4 bases and J by 3 bases, with 17 bases left in between. The CDR3 DNA sequence: TGTGCCAGCAGTTATCTAGGCGGCCTGAGTACAGATACGCAGTATTTT. The encoded protein is CASSYLGGLSTDTQYF.

This clone turned up a few times. The V gene is TRBV19, the J gene TRBJ1-1, with a tentative D call TRBD1 (5 bases). The CDR3 covers 14 residues. CDR1 LNHDA and CDR2 SQIVND come from the germline V gene (reference sequence). Trimming stripped 8 bases from V and 1 base from J, with 14 bases between. Here the CDR3 reads CASGFGTQNTEAFF. The CDR3 DNA reads TGTGCCAGTGGATTCGGGACTCAGAACACTGAAGCTTTCTTT.

J is TRBJ2-5 and V is TRBV7-9, with 10 bases fitting TRBD2. From germline, CDR1 is SEHNR and CDR2 FQNEAQ (reference sequence). This CDR3 contains 15 residues. The trim removed 2 bases at V and 4 bases at J, leaving 4 bases unmatched. CDR3 nucleotide sequence: TGTGCCAGCAGCTTACCAGCGGGAGGGCTAGAGACCCAGTACTTC. This codes for CASSLPAGGLETQYF.